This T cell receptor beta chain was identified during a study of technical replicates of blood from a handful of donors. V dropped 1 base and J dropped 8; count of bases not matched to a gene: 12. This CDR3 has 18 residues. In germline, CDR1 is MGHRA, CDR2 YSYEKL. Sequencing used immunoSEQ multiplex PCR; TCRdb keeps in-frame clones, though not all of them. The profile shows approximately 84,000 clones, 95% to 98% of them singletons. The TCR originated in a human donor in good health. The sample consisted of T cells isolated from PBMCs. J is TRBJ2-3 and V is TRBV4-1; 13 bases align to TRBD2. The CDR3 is CASSQGTGTSGNQGTQYF. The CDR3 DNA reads TGCGCCAGCAGCCAAGGAACCGGGACTAGCGGGAATCAAGGTACGCAGTATTTT.